The 23 T cell receptor beta chains below come from one sample, sequenced in a study of breast tumors, draining lymph nodes, adjacent tissues. The lymph nodes were axillary draining lymph nodes from breast cancer patients. TCRdb passed the multiplex PCR reads through MiXCR, listing each CDR3 protein once. The sample holds around 140,000 distinct CDR3 sequences, 30% to 35% seen once. Sequencing was done on a sample of axillary lymph node tissue. These receptors all come from a female donor with breast cancer. Some clones in this sample may be carry-over from other donors' samples.

The chain recombines TRBV12-5 with TRBJ1-2; weak D call: TRBD1 (5 bases). The CDR3 totals 14 residues. V was pared by 0 bases and J by 2 bases, with 7 bases between. Germline CDR1 reads LGHNT; CDR2 reads FRNRAP. The CDR3 loop is CASGLVRQNYGYTF. DNA for the CDR3: TGTGCTAGTGGTTTGGTTAGACAGAACTATGGCTACACCTTC.

This clonotype came up a few times. The gene calls are TRBV27 and TRBJ1-2, with a weak D call TRBD1 (6 bases). Germline V CDR1 and CDR2: MNHEY, SMNVEV (reference sequence). The CDR3 totals 15 residues. V lost 4 bases, J lost 3 bases, and 15 bases lay in between. The DNA of the CDR3 is TGTGCCAGCAGTTCCCCAGACAGGCTACACTATGGCTACACCTTC. This sequence encodes CASSSPDRLHYGYTF.

In this sample, this clonotype turned up many times. The chain carries TRBV9 and TRBJ2-1; D may be TRBD1 (6 bases). CDR3 length equals 15 residues. The V gene's germline CDR1 is SGDLS and CDR2 YYNGEE. V lost 3 bases and J lost 9, with 19 bases in between. CDR3 loop: CASSEGQLLNREQFF. In DNA, the CDR3 is TGTGCCAGCAGCGAAGGACAGCTACTTAACCGTGAGCAGTTCTTC. Together with reference TRBV9 and TRBJ2-1, the CDR3 gives the full variable domain: DSGVTQTPKHLITATGQRVTLRCSPRSGDLSVYWYQQSLDQGLQFLIQYYNGEERAKGNILERFSAQQFPDLHSELNLSSLELGDSALYFCASSEGQLLNREQFFGPGTRLTVL.

The rearrangement uses TRBV29-1 and TRBJ1-3, with 8 bases aligning to TRBD1. The CDR3 contains 14 residues. Losses at the gene ends were 6 bases for V and 2 bases for J; bases not matched to a gene: 6. Germline V CDR1 and CDR2: SQVTM, ANQGSEA. CDR3 region: CSVATGGTGNTIYF. The CDR3 DNA reads as TGCAGCGTCGCTACAGGGGGAACTGGAAACACCATATATTTT.

In this sample, this clonotype turned up many times. The rearrangement uses TRBV24-1 and TRBJ2-3, with 9 bases lining up with TRBD2. Germline CDR1 KGHDR, CDR2 SFDVKD. This CDR3 comprises 15 residues. Trimming took 9 bases from V and 6 from J; bases not matched to a gene: 12. CDR3 nucleotide sequence: TGTGCCACCTCAAGTCCTAGCGGGGACCTCGATACGCAGTATTTT. Protein sequence: CATSSPSGDLDTQYF.

This clonotype was seen repeatedly, ten times or more. V gene TRBV7-2 combines with J gene TRBJ2-5; 7 nucleotides line up with TRBD1. Trimming took 5 bases from V and 1 from J; bases not matched to a gene: 10. CDR3 length: 16 residues. The germline CDR1 and CDR2 sequences are SGHTA and FQGNSA. CDR3 DNA sequence: TGTGCCAGCAGCGTCAACCCCGGGACAGTCCAAGAGACCCAGTACTTC. Its translation is CASSVNPGTVQETQYF.

This chain connects TRBV29-1 to TRBJ2-5, with unresolved D. The CDR3 length is 13 residues. Between the trimmed V and J ends, which lost 4 bases and 1 base, there was a span of 10 bases. Germline assignment: CDR1 SQVTM and CDR2 ANQGSEA. The CDR3: CSVGHRTQETQYF. In DNA form, the CDR3 reads TGCAGCGTTGGTCACCGGACCCAAGAGACCCAGTACTTC.

Comments on this clonotype: This clone may be a read error of a much larger clone one base away. The V and J genes are TRBV5-4 and TRBJ1-2; tentative D call: TRBD1 (5 bases). The CDR3 covers 15 residues. Trimming cost V 0 bases and J 4 bases, with 13 bases left between them. Germline V gene data show CDR1 as SGHNT and CDR2 as YYREEE (reference sequence). The CDR3 DNA sequence: TGTGCCAGCAGCTTGGTTGGGGGGATCGGCTATGGCTACACCTTC. This codes for CASSLVGGIGYGYTF.

This clonotype was picked up many times. The chain has TRBV5-6 and TRBJ2-5; 11 nucleotides line up with TRBD2. The CDR3 is 16 residues long. V shed 0 bases and J 5 bases; nucleotides not matched to a gene: 6. CDR1 and CDR2 (germline): SGHDT, YYEEEE. CDR3 in amino acids: CASSLGSGGDWETQYF. CDR3 nucleotides: TGTGCCAGCAGCTTGGGTAGCGGGGGGGACTGGGAGACCCAGTACTTC.

This chain connects TRBV6-2 or TRBV6-3 to TRBJ2-3, with D tentatively TRBD2 (5 bases). With 5 bases removed from V and 0 bases from J, the gap between germline ends came to 9 bases. Germline V gene lookup returns CDR1 MNHEY and CDR2 SVGEGT. This CDR3 is built from 14 residues. The DNA of the CDR3 is TGTGCCAGCAGTCCCTGGACTAGCACAGATACGCAGTATTTT. It translates to CASSPWTSTDTQYF.

This clonotype was detected many times. The rearrangement links TRBV6-4 to TRBJ2-1; D gene ambiguous. This CDR3 comprises 15 residues. The germline gives CDR1 MRHNA, CDR2 SNTAGT. V was shortened by 6 bases and J by 0 bases, with 12 bases between the two germline ends. The CDR3 DNA is TGTGCCAGCAGCCTAGGGTTTAGCTCCTACAATGAGCAGTTCTTC. It yields the protein CASSLGFSSYNEQFF.

There are many counts of this clonotype. The chain carries TRBV5-1 and TRBJ2-2, with no clear D. The length of the CDR3 is 14 residues. The germline gives CDR1 SGHRS, CDR2 YFSETQ. Trimming cost V 1 base and J 5 bases, with 9 bases left between them. The CDR3 DNA sequence: TGCGCCAGCAGCTTGAGCCCAGGTACCGGGGAGCTGTTTTTT. This codes for CASSLSPGTGELFF. Using reference TRBV5-1 and TRBJ2-2 for the parts outside the CDR3, the full variable domain is KAGVTQTPRYLIKTRGQQVTLSCSPISGHRSVSWYQQTPGQGLQFLFEYFSETQRNKGNFPGRFSGRQFSNSRSEMNVSTLELGDSALYLCASSLSPGTGELFFGEGSRLTVL.

There are many counts of this clonotype. This rearrangement joins TRBV2 to TRBJ2-7; 8 bases are shared with TRBD1. V gave up 5 bases and J gave up 0 bases; unmatched junction bases: 3. The CDR3 contains 14 residues. Germline loops: CDR1 SNHLY, CDR2 FYNNEI. CDR3 nucleotides: TGTGCCAGCAGTTTCGGACAGGGCTCCTACGAGCAGTACTTC. Encoded protein: CASSFGQGSYEQYF.

This clonotype was recorded at least ten times. The CDR3 DNA reads as TGTGCCAGTAGTGCGCCGGGACAGGCGACCTCTGGAAACACCATATATTTT. Its protein is CASSAPGQATSGNTIYF. V is TRBV19 and J is TRBJ1-3, with 8 bases that match TRBD1. Germline V gene lookup returns CDR1 LNHDA and CDR2 SQIVND (reference sequence). Trimming took 5 bases from V and 0 from J; bases not matched to a gene: 9. This CDR3 comprises 17 residues.

The chain carries TRBV5-6 and TRBJ1-1; no clear D gene. V gave up 1 base and J gave up 1 base, with 5 bases separating them. Germline V gene data show CDR1 as SGHDT and CDR2 as YYEEEE. CDR3 size: 13 residues. The CDR3 loop reads CASSLKRNTEAFF. The CDR3 nucleotides read TGTGCCAGCAGCTTGAAAAGGAACACTGAAGCTTTCTTT.

This clonotype has a count of ten or more. V is TRBV6-6 and J is TRBJ2-3, with D perhaps TRBD2 (5 bases). The V gene lost 6 bases and the J gene lost 2 bases, with 21 bases spanning the gap. Germline V gene lookup returns CDR1 MNHNY and CDR2 SVGAGI (reference sequence). The CDR3 sequence is 17 residues long. The CDR3 protein is CASSPERRTPYTDTQYF. CDR3 DNA sequence: TGTGCCAGCAGCCCCGAAAGACGGACTCCCTACACAGATACGCAGTATTTT.

Remarks on this clonotype: The junction departs from germline at one end; a sequencing error may be responsible. The V gene is TRBV5-5, the J gene TRBJ2-3; tentatively, D is TRBD1 or TRBD2 (6 bases each). The CDR3 consists of 16 residues. Germline V gene sequence: CDR1 SGHKS, CDR2 YYEKEE (reference sequence). CDR3 sequence: CASRHRGPPDTDTQYF. The CDR3 DNA is TGCGCCAGCAGACATCGGGGGCCACCCGACACAGATACGCAGTATTTT. The full variable domain, in which reference TRBV5-5 and TRBJ2-3 provide the parts outside the CDR3, is DAGVTQSPTHLIKTRGQQVTLRCSPISGHKSVSWYQQVLGQGPQFIFQYYEKEERGRGNFPDRFSARQFPNYSSELNVNALLLGDSALYLCASRHRGPPDTDTQYFGPGTRLTVL.

J is TRBJ2-7 and V is TRBV20-1, with D perhaps TRBD1 or TRBD2 (5 bases each). This CDR3 has 13 residues. Germline lookup yields CDR1 DFQATT and CDR2 SNEGSKA (reference sequence). The CDR3 bases are TGCAGTGCTAGTAGGACGGGGCCCTACGCGCAGTACGTC. Translating gives CSASRTGPYAQYV.

This clonotype was counted ten times or more. The chain has TRBV5-1 and TRBJ2-1, with 13 positions matching TRBD2. Trimming cost V 6 bases and J 9 bases; bases outside gene matches: 9. The CDR3 covers 15 residues. The germline CDR1 and CDR2 sequences are SGHRS and YFSETQ. The CDR3 here is CASTSTSGGGSEQFF. CDR3 DNA sequence: TGCGCCAGCACCTCAACTAGCGGGGGGGGTAGTGAGCAGTTCTTC.

As for this clonotype: This may arise from a read error, as a much more abundant clone is one base away. The J gene is TRBJ2-3, the V gene TRBV5-5, with no clear D. In germline, CDR1 is SGHKS, CDR2 YYEKEE (reference sequence). V gave up 4 bases and J gave up 4 bases, with 16 bases separating them. The CDR3 consists of 15 residues. The CDR3: CASSPGQAWADTQYF. CDR3 bases: TGTGCCAGCAGCCCTGGGCAGGCATGGGCAGATACGCAGTATTTT.

The sample holds many counts of this clonotype. V and J are TRBV6-1 and TRBJ2-7, with 12 positions matching TRBD1. CDR3 length: 16 amino acids. V dropped 5 bases and J dropped 13; count of bases not matched to a gene: 18. CDR1 is MNHNS and CDR2 is SASEGT in the germline V gene. The CDR3 loop reads CASSNVFWDRGQPLYV. The CDR3, as DNA: TGTGCCAGCAGTAATGTCTTTTGGGACAGGGGGCAGCCCCTCTACGTC.

The chain uses TRBV7-9 and TRBJ1-1; D might be TRBD1 (5 bases). Between the trimmed V and J ends, which lost 3 bases and 3 bases, there was a span of 14 bases. The germline gives CDR1 SEHNR, CDR2 FQNEAQ (reference sequence). The CDR3 consists of 15 residues. The CDR3 spells CASSLVQGRHTEAFF. The CDR3 nucleotides are TGTGCCAGCAGCTTGGTTCAGGGAAGGCACACTGAAGCTTTCTTT. Drawing the rest from reference TRBV7-9 and TRBJ1-1, the complete variable domain is DTGVSQNPRHKITKRGQNVTFRCDPISEHNRLYWYRQTLGQGPEFLTYFQNEAQLEKSRLLSDRFSAERPKGSFSTLEIQRTEQGDSAMYLCASSLVQGRHTEAFFGQGTRLTVV.

This clonotype has more than one count but fewer than ten. The V gene is TRBV27, the J gene TRBJ2-1; D gene ambiguous. Germline V gene lookup returns CDR1 MNHEY and CDR2 SMNVEV (reference sequence). V lost 0 bases, J lost 0 bases, and 9 bases lay in between. There are 16 residues in the CDR3. The DNA for the CDR3 is TGTGCCAGCAGTTTATCGTACATCAACTCCTACAATGAGCAGTTCTTC. Residues: CASSLSYINSYNEQFF.